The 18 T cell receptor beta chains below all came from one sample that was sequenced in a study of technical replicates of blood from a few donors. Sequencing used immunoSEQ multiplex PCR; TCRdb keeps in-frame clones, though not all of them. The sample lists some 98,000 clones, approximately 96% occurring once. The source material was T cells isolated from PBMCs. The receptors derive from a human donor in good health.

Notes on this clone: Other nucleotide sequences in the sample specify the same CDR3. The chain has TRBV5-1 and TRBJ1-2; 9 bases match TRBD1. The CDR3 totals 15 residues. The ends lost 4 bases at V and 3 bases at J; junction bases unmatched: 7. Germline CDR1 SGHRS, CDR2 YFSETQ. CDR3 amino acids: CASSLGQGRDYGYTF. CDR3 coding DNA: TGCGCCAGCAGCCTGGGACAGGGCAGGGACTATGGCTACACCTTC.

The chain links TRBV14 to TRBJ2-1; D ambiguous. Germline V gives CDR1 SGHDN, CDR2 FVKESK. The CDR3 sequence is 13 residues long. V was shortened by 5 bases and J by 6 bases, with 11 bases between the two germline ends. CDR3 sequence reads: CASSGQVGNEQFF. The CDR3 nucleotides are TGTGCCAGCAGCGGTCAGGTGGGCAATGAGCAGTTCTTC.

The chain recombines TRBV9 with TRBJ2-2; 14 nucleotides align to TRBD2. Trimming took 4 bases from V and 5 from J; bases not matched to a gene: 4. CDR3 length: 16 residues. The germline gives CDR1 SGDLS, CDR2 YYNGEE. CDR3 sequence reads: CASSSRTSGGTGELFF. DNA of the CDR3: TGTGCCAGCAGCTCCAGGACTAGCGGGGGGACCGGGGAGCTGTTTTTT.

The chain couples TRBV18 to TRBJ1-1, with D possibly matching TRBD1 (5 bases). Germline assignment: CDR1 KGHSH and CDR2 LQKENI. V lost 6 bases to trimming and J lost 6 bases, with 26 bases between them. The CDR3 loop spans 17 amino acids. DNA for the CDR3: TGTGCCAGCTCCCCCCGAATTCTGTCAGGGTCGTATGCTGAAGCTTTCTTT. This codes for CASSPRILSGSYAEAFF. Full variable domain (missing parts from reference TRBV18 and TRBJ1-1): NAGVMQNPRHLVRRRGQEARLRCSPMKGHSHVYWYRQLPEEGLKFMVYLQKENIIDESGMPKERFSAEFPKEGPSILRIQQVVRGDSAAYFCASSPRILSGSYAEAFFGQGTRLTVV.

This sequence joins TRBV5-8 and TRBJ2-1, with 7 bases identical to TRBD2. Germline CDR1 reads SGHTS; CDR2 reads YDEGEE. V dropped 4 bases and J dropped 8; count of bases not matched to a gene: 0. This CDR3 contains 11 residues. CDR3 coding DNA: TGTGCCAGCAGCGGGAGGGATGAGCAGTTCTTC. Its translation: CASSGRDEQFF.

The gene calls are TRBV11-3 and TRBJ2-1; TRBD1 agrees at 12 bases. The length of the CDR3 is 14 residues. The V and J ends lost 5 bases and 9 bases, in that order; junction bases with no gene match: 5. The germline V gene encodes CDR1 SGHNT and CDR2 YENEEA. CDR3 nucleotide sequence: TGTGCCAGCAGCCGGGACAGGGGGCAGGGTGAGCAGTTCTTC. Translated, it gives CASSRDRGQGEQFF.

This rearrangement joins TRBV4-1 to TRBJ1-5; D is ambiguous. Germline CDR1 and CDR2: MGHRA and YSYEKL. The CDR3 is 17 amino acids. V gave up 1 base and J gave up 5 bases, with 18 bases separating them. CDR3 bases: TGCGCCAGCAGCCAAGTGTTATTCGATGGCAGTCATCAGCCCCAGCATTTT. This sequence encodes CASSQVLFDGSHQPQHF.

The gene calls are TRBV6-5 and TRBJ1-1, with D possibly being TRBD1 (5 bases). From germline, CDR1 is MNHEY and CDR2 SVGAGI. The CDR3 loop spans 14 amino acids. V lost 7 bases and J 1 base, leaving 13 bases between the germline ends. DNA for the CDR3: TGTGCCAGCAATAACAGGCTGCAGAACACTGAAGCTTTCTTT. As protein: CASNNRLQNTEAFF.

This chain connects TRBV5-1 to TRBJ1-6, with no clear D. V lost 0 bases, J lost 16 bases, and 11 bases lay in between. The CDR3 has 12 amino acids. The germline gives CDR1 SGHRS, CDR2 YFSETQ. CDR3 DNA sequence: TGCGCCAGCAGCTTGGAGAGGTCGGATCTCCACTTT. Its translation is CASSLERSDLHF.

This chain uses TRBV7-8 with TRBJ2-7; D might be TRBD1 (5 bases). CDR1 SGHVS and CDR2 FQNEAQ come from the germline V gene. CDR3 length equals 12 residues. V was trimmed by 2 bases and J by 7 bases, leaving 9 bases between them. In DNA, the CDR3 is TGTGCCAGCAGCTTATGGGGCCCTGAGCAGTACTTC. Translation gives CASSLWGPEQYF.

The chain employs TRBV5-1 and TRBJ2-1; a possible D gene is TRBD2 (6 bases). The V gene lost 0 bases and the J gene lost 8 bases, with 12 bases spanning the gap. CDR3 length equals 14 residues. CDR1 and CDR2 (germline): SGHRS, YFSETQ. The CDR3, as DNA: TGCGCCAGCAGCTTGGCACCGGGAGCTTATGAGCAGTTCTTC. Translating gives CASSLAPGAYEQFF.

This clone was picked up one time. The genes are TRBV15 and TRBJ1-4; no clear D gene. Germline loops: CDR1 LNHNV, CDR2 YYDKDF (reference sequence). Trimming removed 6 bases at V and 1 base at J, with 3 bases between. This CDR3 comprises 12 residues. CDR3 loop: CATRRTNEKLFF. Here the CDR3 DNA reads TGTGCCACCAGGAGAACTAATGAAAAACTGTTTTTT.

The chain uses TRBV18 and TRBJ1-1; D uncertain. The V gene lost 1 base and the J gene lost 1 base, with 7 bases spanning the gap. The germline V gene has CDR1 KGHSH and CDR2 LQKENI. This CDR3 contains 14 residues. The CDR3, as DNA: TGTGCCAGCTCACCACTAGAAAAGAACACTGAAGCTTTCTTT. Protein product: CASSPLEKNTEAFF.

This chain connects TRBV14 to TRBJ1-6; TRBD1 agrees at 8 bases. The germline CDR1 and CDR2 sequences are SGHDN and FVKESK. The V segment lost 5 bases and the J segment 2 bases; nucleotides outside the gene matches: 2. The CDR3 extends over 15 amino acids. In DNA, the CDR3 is TGTGCCAGCAGCTTGGACAGGGCCTATAATTCACCCCTCCACTTT. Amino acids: CASSLDRAYNSPLHF.

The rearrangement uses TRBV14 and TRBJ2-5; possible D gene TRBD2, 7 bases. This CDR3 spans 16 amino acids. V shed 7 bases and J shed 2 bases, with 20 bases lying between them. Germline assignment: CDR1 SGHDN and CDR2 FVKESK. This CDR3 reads CASNSATGGLQETQYF. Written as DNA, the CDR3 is TGTGCCAGCAACTCCGCAACCGGGGGGCTTCAAGAGACCCAGTACTTC. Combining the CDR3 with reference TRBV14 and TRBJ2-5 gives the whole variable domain EAGVTQFPSHSVIEKGQTVTLRCDPISGHDNLYWYRRVMGKEIKFLLHFVKESKQDESGMPNNRFLAERTGGTYSTLKVQPAELEDSGVYFCASNSATGGLQETQYFGPGTRLLVL.

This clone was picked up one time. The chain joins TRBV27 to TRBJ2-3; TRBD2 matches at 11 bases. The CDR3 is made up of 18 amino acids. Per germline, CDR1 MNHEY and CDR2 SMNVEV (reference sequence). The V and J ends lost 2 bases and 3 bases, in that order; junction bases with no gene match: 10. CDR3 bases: TGTGCCAGCAGTTTAGATGGGACTAGCGGAGGTCCTACAGATACGCAGTATTTT. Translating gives CASSLDGTSGGPTDTQYF.

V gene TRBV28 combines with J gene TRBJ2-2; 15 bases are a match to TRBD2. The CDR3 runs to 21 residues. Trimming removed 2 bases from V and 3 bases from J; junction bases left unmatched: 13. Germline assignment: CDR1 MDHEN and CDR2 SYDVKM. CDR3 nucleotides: TGTGCCAGCAGTTTAGCCTCCGGGACTAGCGGGGGGTATCGTGACACCGGGGAGCTGTTTTTT. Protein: CASSLASGTSGGYRDTGELFF.

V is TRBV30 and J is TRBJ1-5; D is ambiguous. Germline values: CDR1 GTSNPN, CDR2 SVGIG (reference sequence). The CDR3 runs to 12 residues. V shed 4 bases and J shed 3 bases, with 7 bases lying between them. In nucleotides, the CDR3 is TGTGCCTGGACACAGCTCAATCAGCCCCAGCATTTT. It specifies CAWTQLNQPQHF.